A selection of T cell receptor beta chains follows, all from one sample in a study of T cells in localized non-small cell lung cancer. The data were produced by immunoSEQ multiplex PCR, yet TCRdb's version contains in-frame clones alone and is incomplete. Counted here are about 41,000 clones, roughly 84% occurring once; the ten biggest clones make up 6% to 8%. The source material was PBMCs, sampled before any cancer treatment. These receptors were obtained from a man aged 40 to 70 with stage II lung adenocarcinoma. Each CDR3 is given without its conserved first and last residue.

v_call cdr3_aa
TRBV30 AWDRGKTEAF
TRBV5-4 ASSLQGVGGYT
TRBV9 ASSVAGLGANVLT
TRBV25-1 ASRRSGSSYNEQF
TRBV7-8 ASSSPTLANTIY
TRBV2 ARSQAELARGYT
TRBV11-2 ASSNEGGEQF
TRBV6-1 ASSAAWNSPLH
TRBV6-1 ASSARRGTYEQY
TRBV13 ASSSLAAEGEQY
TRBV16 ASSQWRAASGNTIY
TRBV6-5 ASSYGGTEAF
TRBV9 ASSVGSGDYEQY
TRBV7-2 ASSLSQGVSHEQY
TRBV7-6 ASSSLVRETQY
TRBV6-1 ASSEKTASPNEQY
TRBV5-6 ASSELGAGGNQPQH
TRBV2 ASTLSAGGDHQPQH
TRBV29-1 SVRTGGRTDTQY
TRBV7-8 ASSSSGGHYNEQF
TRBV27 ASSLRGKNSLTSKQY
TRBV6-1 ASSEDQHSYEQY
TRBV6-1 ASSSRRGSNQPQH
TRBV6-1 ASSEALLNRGDT
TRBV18 ASSLSGQGASPLH
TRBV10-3 AIRKEADTQY
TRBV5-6 ASSLGPGAAEQY
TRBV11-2 ASSSGPHSGNTIY
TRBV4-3 ASSQDWTGNLYNEQF
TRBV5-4 ASSLSGDEQY
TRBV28 ASSSQGAGSSYNEQF
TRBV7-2 ASSLLHSGIESNEKLF
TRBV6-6 ASSLGTGNTDTQY
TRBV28 ASSPPRTLGETQY
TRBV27 ASSLSTGENTEAF
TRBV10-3 AISGQGSYNEQF
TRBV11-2 ASSLSLSAGGRSTEAF
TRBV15 ATSRRPKRLAGALPKNIQY
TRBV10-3 AISEDRDTEAF
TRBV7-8 ASRPDTGELF
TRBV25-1 ASTLGTDTQY
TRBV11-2 ASRSGTYTGELF
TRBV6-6 ATTDKPGYQPQH
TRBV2 ASSELGAENTEAF
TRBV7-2 ASSQADEQF
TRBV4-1 ASSHPGTYEQY
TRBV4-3 ASSQETQRANYGYT
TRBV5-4 ASSFSSGTYETQY
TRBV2 ASSPRGSPNQPQH
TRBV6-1 ASSVGDGTDTQY
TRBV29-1 SVEGIGQGRNEQF
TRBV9 ASSRRPSTDTQY
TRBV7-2 ASSSRLNSGEQY
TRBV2 ASSEALPLRGADNEQF
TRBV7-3 ASSETSGSDNEQF
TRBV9 ASSVVSSTEAF
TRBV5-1 ASSLQGTEAF
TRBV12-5 ASGLGAGPQPQH
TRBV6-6 ASSYSDRGFGQPQH
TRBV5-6 ASSPGQGRGTGETQY